The 24 T cell receptor beta chains presented below share a single source sample, sequenced in a study of shared clonotypes between healthy human individuals. Sequencing used immunoSEQ multiplex PCR; TCRdb keeps in-frame clones, though not all of them. This table holds more than 1,200,000 clones, around 98.5% found once. Specimen: naive CD4+ T cells sorted from blood. The sample's subset: CD45RA+ positively selected. Source of these receptors: a man aged 25 to 40 in good health.

This clone was observed a single time. The rearrangement uses TRBV18 and TRBJ2-2; the D gene is possibly TRBD1 (6 bases). Looked up from germline, CDR1 is KGHSH and CDR2 is LQKENI. The CDR3 extends over 17 amino acids. Trimming removed 3 bases from V and 3 bases from J, with 17 bases in between. CDR3 region: CASSPLNRVGDTGELFF. As DNA, the CDR3 is TGTGCCAGCTCACCGCTAAACAGGGTTGGGGACACCGGGGAGCTGTTTTTT.

This sequence joins TRBV9 and TRBJ1-3; D not certain. The CDR3 is made up of 15 amino acids. Germline V gene lookup returns CDR1 SGDLS and CDR2 YYNGEE. Trimming took off 4 bases at V and 0 bases at J, with 11 bases between the two ends. The CDR3 nucleotides read TGTGCCAGCAGCCCCCGTGTCAGCTCTGGAAACACCATATATTTT. Translating it yields CASSPRVSSGNTIYF.

This chain links TRBV4-2 with TRBJ2-7, with D perhaps matching TRBD1 or TRBD2 (7 bases each). The CDR3 sequence is 20 residues long. CDR1 is LGHNA, CDR2 YNFKEQ, per germline. Trimming took 3 bases from V and 2 from J, leaving 29 bases between them. CDR3 coding DNA: TGTGCCAGCAGCCACCTTACGCCGGGACAGATTCTAAGCGGGACCTACGAGCAGTACTTC. Translated, it gives CASSHLTPGQILSGTYEQYF.

Regarding this clone: Other nucleotide sequences from this sample produce the same CDR3. The chain joins TRBV5-5 to TRBJ2-1, with D uncertain. The germline gives CDR1 SGHKS, CDR2 YYEKEE (reference sequence). V lost 0 bases to trimming and J lost 6 bases, with 7 bases between them. The CDR3 extends over 13 amino acids. The CDR3 DNA follows: TGTGCCAGCAGCTTGGGTCCCTCCAATGAGCAGTTCTTC. Translation: CASSLGPSNEQFF. Full variable domain (outside the CDR3, taken from reference TRBV5-5 and TRBJ2-1): DAGVTQSPTHLIKTRGQQVTLRCSPISGHKSVSWYQQVLGQGPQFIFQYYEKEERGRGNFPDRFSARQFPNYSSELNVNALLLGDSALYLCASSLGPSNEQFFGPGTRLTVL.

The chain combines TRBV6-5 with TRBJ1-2; D unclear. The CDR3 length is 15 residues. V dropped 0 bases and J dropped 4 bases, with 12 bases sitting between them. CDR1 is MNHEY and CDR2 is SVGAGI in the germline V gene. CDR3 protein: CASSYSGGGGYGYTF. CDR3 bases: TGTGCCAGCAGTTACTCGGGAGGCGGCGGCTATGGCTACACCTTC.

The chain has TRBV18 and TRBJ2-7, with D unclear. Per germline, CDR1 KGHSH and CDR2 LQKENI. V was trimmed by 6 bases and J by 3 bases, leaving 9 bases between them. This CDR3 has 12 residues. The CDR3 sequence: CASSTRGYEQYF. The CDR3 region has the DNA TGTGCCAGCTCGACGAGAGGCTACGAGCAGTACTTC.

The rearrangement joins TRBV10-2 to TRBJ2-3, with D perhaps TRBD2 (6 bases). This CDR3 contains 13 residues. Germline V gives CDR1 WSHSY, CDR2 SAAADI. V gave up 8 bases and J gave up 1 base, with 10 bases separating them. CDR3 nucleotide sequence: TGCGCCAGCGAGGCGGGACGCACAGATACGCAGTATTTT. It codes for CASEAGRTDTQYF.

The V gene is TRBV5-1, the J gene TRBJ2-7, with D perhaps matching TRBD1 (6 bases). The CDR3 has 13 residues. Deletions cut 0 bases from V and 13 bases from J, with 17 bases between. CDR1 SGHRS and CDR2 YFSETQ come from the germline V gene. The CDR3 DNA follows: TGCGCCAGCAGCTTGGCCTTGGGGGCAGGGCCCTACTTC. It translates to CASSLALGAGPYF.

V is TRBV9 and J is TRBJ2-5, with D unclear. The CDR3 has 14 residues. The germline V gene encodes CDR1 SGDLS and CDR2 YYNGEE. The V end lost 0 bases, the J end lost 3 bases, and 9 bases lay between the germline ends. The CDR3 DNA follows: TGTGCCAGCAGCGTAGAACCGGCAAAAGAGACCCAGTACTTC. Amino acid sequence: CASSVEPAKETQYF.

The chain recombines TRBV2 with TRBJ1-5; D is undetermined. Trimming took 2 bases from V and 2 from J, leaving 7 bases between them. This CDR3 spans 14 amino acids. Per the germline V gene, CDR1 is SNHLY and CDR2 is FYNNEI. In DNA form, the CDR3 reads TGTGCCAGCAGTGAACCGTATGGCAATCAGCCCCAGCATTTT. Protein sequence: CASSEPYGNQPQHF.

The V call is TRBV13, the J call TRBJ1-2, with a possible D match to TRBD1 (5 bases). The germline CDR1 and CDR2 sequences are PRHDT and FYEKMQ (reference sequence). V lost 3 bases and J lost 8, with 19 bases in between. The CDR3 extends over 15 amino acids. The CDR3 sequence: CASSFGDSPSVGYTF. CDR3 nucleotide sequence: TGTGCCAGCAGCTTCGGAGACAGCCCCTCGGTGGGCTACACCTTC.

The chain uses TRBV11-2 and TRBJ2-7; 13 bases are a match to TRBD2. This CDR3 contains 18 residues. After removal of 2 bases from V and 0 bases from J, the junction contained 7 bases not matched to a gene. Germline V gene lookup returns CDR1 SGHAT and CDR2 FQNNGV. CDR3 sequence (DNA): TGTGCCAGCAGCTTAAGAGGGACTAGCGGGGTAAGCTCCTACGAGCAGTACTTC. As protein: CASSLRGTSGVSSYEQYF. Drawing the rest from reference TRBV11-2 and TRBJ2-7, the complete variable domain is EAGVAQSPRYKIIEKRQSVAFWCNPISGHATLYWYQQILGQGPKLLIQFQNNGVVDDSQLPKDRFSAERLKGVDSTLKIQPAKLEDSAVYLCASSLRGTSGVSSYEQYFGPGTRLTVT.

This sequence joins TRBV7-2 and TRBJ2-5; D is ambiguous. The CDR3 has 13 amino acids. Trimming took 1 base from V and 4 from J, leaving 7 bases between them. Germline CDR1 reads SGHTA; CDR2 reads FQGNSA. The CDR3 protein is CASSLGPVETQYF. CDR3 in DNA: TGTGCCAGCAGCTTAGGTCCCGTAGAGACCCAGTACTTC.

A word on this clone: The same CDR3 is also encoded by other DNA sequences in this sample. CDR3 protein: CSAKTPETQYF. The CDR3 coding sequence is TGCAGTGCCAAGACTCCCGAGACCCAGTACTTC. The V call is TRBV20-1, the J call TRBJ2-5; D uncertain. The germline V and J ends were trimmed by 6 bases and 5 bases, with 10 bases remaining between them. The CDR3 has 11 residues. CDR1 and CDR2 from the germline V gene are DFQATT and SNEGSKA (reference sequence).

This chain connects TRBV6-1 to TRBJ2-5; D is unresolved. CDR1 MNHNS and CDR2 SASEGT come from the germline V gene. The V gene lost 1 base and the J gene lost 1 base, with 7 bases spanning the gap. The CDR3 runs to 14 residues. CDR3 amino acids: CASSEGGSQETQYF. The CDR3 nucleotides read TGTGCCAGCAGTGAAGGTGGAAGCCAAGAGACCCAGTACTTC.

The gene calls are TRBV9 and TRBJ2-3; tentatively, D is TRBD1 or TRBD2 (5 bases each). This CDR3 is 15 amino acids long. Trimming removed 4 bases at V and 5 bases at J, with 17 bases between. Per germline, CDR1 SGDLS and CDR2 YYNGEE. DNA of the CDR3: TGTGCCAGCAGCCATCAGGGAGTCGACGGAGATACGCAGTATTTT. Translated, it gives CASSHQGVDGDTQYF.

The chain employs TRBV19 and TRBJ2-2; 7 bases agree with TRBD1. Germline V gene lookup returns CDR1 LNHDA and CDR2 SQIVND (reference sequence). CDR3 length: 13 amino acids. With 5 bases clipped from V and 6 bases from J, the junction kept 3 bases outside the gene matches. The CDR3 region has the DNA TGTGCCAGTAGTGTAGGGACAGCCGGGGAGCTGTTTTTT. Translated, it gives CASSVGTAGELFF.

This chain uses TRBV5-1 with TRBJ2-7, with D possibly matching TRBD1 (5 bases). The CDR3 runs 19 residues. Germline CDR1 SGHRS, CDR2 YFSETQ. V lost 2 bases and J lost 2, with 26 bases in between. CDR3 bases: TGCGCCAGCAGCTTAAGAAATATTGGGCGGACACAGGTTCCCTACGAGCAGTACTTC. Its translation is CASSLRNIGRTQVPYEQYF.

The chain is built from TRBV9 and TRBJ2-7; 7 bases agree with TRBD2. Germline lookup yields CDR1 SGDLS and CDR2 YYNGEE. CDR3 length: 16 amino acids. V was pared by 4 bases and J by 0 bases, with 10 bases of the junction left unmatched. The CDR3 is CASSPHGGDYSYEQYF. The CDR3 DNA is TGTGCCAGCAGCCCCCATGGAGGGGACTACTCCTACGAGCAGTACTTC. The full variable domain, with the rest looked up from reference TRBV9 and TRBJ2-7, is DSGVTQTPKHLITATGQRVTLRCSPRSGDLSVYWYQQSLDQGLQFLIQYYNGEERAKGNILERFSAQQFPDLHSELNLSSLELGDSALYFCASSPHGGDYSYEQYFGPGTRLTVT.

The chain combines TRBV4-3 with TRBJ2-2; D remains ambiguous. V gave up 1 base and J gave up 13 bases, with 16 bases separating them. The germline CDR1 and CDR2 sequences are LGHNA and YSLEER. This CDR3 region has 14 residues. In DNA form, the CDR3 reads TGCGCCAGCAGCCAAGGGACCCTTAAAGTAGGGCTGTTTTTT. Translating gives CASSQGTLKVGLFF.

The V call is TRBV28, the J call TRBJ2-1; D may be TRBD2 (6 bases). CDR1 and CDR2 from the germline V gene are MDHEN and SYDVKM. Trimming pared 3 bases from V and 11 bases from J, leaving 14 bases between. The CDR3 is 13 residues long. CDR3 region: CASSLSPSDQQFF. The CDR3 bases are TGTGCCAGCAGTTTGTCCCCTAGCGACCAGCAGTTCTTC.

The chain combines TRBV19 with TRBJ2-1; tentatively, D is TRBD1 (5 bases). The CDR3 loop spans 12 amino acids. Germline V gives CDR1 LNHDA, CDR2 SQIVND (reference sequence). Trimming shortened V by 5 bases and J by 10 bases, and 12 bases separated the two germline ends. The CDR3 spells CASSPDKGEQFF. The CDR3 DNA reads TGTGCCAGTAGTCCGGATAAGGGGGAGCAGTTCTTC.

The J gene is TRBJ1-5, the V gene TRBV6-1; no firm D call. Germline-derived CDR1 and CDR2 are MNHNS and SASEGT. CDR3 length: 19 residues. V gave up 2 bases and J gave up 0 bases, with 20 bases separating them. The CDR3 DNA follows: TGTGCCAGCAGTGAACGGCCTTCCGAGCTTAATTATAGCAATCAGCCCCAGCATTTT. Amino acid sequence: CASSERPSELNYSNQPQHF.

As concerns this clone: In the same sample, other DNA sequences code for this CDR3. V gene TRBV6-5 combines with J gene TRBJ2-1; tentatively, D is TRBD2 (6 bases). The germline V gene encodes CDR1 MNHEY and CDR2 SVGAGI. Trimming removed 1 base from V and 6 bases from J, with 16 bases in between. CDR3 length: 16 amino acids. The CDR3, as DNA: TGTGCCAGCAGTTACTTAGGGCAGGGAGGCATCAATGAGCAGTTCTTC. It yields the protein CASSYLGQGGINEQFF.